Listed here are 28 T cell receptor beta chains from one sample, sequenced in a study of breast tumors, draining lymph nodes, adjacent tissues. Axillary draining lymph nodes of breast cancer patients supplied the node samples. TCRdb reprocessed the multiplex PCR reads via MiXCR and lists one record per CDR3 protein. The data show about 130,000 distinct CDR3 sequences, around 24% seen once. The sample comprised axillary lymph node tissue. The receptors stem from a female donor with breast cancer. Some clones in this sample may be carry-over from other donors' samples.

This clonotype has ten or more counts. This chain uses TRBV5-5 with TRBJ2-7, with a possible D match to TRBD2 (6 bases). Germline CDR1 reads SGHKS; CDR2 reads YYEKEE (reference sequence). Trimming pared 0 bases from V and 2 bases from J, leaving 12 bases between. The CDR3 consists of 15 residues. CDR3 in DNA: TGTGCCAGCAGCTTGGGTGGGGGGTTCGCCTACGAGCAGTACTTC. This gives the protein CASSLGGGFAYEQYF.

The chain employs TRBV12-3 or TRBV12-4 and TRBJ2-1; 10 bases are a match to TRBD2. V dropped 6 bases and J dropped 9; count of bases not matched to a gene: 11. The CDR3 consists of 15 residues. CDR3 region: CASRRASGSSCEQFF. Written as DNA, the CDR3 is TGTGCCAGCAGGCGGGCTAGCGGGAGTAGCTGTGAGCAGTTCTTC.

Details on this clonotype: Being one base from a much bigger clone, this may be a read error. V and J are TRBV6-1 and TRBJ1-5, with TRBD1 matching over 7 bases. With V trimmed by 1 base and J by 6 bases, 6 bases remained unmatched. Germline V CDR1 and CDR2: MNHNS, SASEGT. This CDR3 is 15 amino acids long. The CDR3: CASSEGARGCQPQHF. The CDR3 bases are TGTGCCAGCAGTGAAGGGGCCAGGGGGTGTCAGCCCCAGCATTTT.

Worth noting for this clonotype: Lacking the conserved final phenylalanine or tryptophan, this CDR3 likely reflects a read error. DNA for the CDR3: TGCAGCGTTGACAGGGGTAACACCGGGGAGCTGTTTTAT. It yields the protein CSVDRGNTGELFY. The genes are TRBV29-1 and TRBJ2-2, with D maybe TRBD1 (6 bases). This CDR3 has 13 amino acids. CDR1 and CDR2 (germline): SQVTM, ANQGSEA. Trimming removed 3 bases at V and 2 bases at J, with 7 bases between.

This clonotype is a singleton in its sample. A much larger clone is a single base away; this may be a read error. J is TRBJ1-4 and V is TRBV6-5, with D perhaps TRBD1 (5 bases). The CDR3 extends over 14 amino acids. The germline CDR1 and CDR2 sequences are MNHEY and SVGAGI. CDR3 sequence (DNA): TGTGCCAGCAGTTACGAGGGGATGGGTGAAAAACTGTCTTTT. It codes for CASSYEGMGEKLSF.

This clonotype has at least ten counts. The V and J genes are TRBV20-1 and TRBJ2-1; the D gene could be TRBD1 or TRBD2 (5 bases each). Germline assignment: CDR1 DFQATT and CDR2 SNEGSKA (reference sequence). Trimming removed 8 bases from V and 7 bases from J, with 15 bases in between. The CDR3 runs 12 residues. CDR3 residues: CSSQAGANEQFF. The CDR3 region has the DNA TGCAGTTCACAAGCCGGGGCAAATGAGCAGTTCTTC.

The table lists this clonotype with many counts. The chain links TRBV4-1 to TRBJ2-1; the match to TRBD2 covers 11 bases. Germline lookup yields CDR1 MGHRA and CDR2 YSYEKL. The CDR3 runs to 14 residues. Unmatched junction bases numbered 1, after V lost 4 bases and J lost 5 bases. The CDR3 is CASSPGLADNEQFF. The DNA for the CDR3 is TGCGCCAGCAGCCCGGGACTAGCGGACAATGAGCAGTTCTTC.

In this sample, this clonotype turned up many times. The CDR3 bases are TGTGCCAGCAGCCCCTCGACAGGGGGCAATTCACCCCTCCACTTT. Translated, it gives CASSPSTGGNSPLHF. The rearrangement links TRBV3-1 to TRBJ1-6, with TRBD1 matching 10 bases. V gave up 4 bases and J gave up 7 bases; unmatched junction bases: 4. From germline, CDR1 is LGHDT and CDR2 YNNKEL (reference sequence). The length of the CDR3 is 15 residues.

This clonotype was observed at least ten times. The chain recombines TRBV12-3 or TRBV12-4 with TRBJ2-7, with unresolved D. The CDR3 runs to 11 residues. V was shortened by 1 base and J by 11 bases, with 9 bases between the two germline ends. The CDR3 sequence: CASSLGLEKYF. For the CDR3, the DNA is TGTGCCAGCAGTTTAGGTCTGGAGAAGTACTTC.

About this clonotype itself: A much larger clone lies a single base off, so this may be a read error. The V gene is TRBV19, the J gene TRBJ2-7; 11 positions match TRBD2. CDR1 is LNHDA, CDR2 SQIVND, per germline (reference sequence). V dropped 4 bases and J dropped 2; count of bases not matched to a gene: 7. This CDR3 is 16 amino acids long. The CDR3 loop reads CASSNAGLAGAYEQYF. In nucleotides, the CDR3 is TGTGCCAGTAGTAATGCCGGACTAGCGGGTGCCTACGAGCAGTACTTC.

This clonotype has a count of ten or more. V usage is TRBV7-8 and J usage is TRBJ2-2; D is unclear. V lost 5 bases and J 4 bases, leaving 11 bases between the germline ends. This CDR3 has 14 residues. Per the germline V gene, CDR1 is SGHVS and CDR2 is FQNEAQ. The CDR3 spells CASSPPLGTGELFF. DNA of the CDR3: TGTGCCAGCAGCCCCCCCCTGGGCACCGGGGAGCTGTTTTTT. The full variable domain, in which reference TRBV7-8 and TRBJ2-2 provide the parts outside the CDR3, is GAGVSQSPRYKVAKRGQDVALRCDPISGHVSLFWYQQALGQGPEFLTYFQNEAQLDKSGLPSDRFFAERPEGSVSTLKIQRTQQEDSAVYLCASSPPLGTGELFFGEGSRLTVL.

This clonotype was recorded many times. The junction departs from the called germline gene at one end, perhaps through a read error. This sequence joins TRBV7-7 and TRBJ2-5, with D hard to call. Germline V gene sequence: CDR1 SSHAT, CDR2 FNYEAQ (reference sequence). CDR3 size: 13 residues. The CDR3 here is CASSFKGAETQYF. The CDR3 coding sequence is TGTGCTAGCAGCTTCAAGGGCGCCGAGACCCAGTACTTC.

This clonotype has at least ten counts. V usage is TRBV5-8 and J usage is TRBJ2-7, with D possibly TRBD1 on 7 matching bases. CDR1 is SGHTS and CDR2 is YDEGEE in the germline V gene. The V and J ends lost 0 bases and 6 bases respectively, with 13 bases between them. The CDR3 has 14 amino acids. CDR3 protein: CASSLAGGGSEQYF. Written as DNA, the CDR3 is TGTGCCAGCAGCTTGGCAGGGGGAGGAAGCGAGCAGTACTTC.

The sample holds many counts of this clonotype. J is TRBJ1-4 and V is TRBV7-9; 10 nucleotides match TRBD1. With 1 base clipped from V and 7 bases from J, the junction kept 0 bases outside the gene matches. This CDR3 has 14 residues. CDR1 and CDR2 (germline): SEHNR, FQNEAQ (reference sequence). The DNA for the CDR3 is TGTGCCAGCAGCTTAGGGACAGGGGGTGAAAAACTGTTTTTT. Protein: CASSLGTGGEKLFF. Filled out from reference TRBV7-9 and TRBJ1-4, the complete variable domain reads DTGVSQNPRHKITKRGQNVTFRCDPISEHNRLYWYRQTLGQGPEFLTYFQNEAQLEKSRLLSDRFSAERPKGSFSTLEIQRTEQGDSAMYLCASSLGTGGEKLFFGSGTQLSVL.

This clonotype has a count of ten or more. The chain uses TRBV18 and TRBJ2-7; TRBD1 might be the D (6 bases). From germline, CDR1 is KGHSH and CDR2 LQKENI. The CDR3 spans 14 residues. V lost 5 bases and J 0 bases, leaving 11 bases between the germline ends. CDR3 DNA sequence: TGTGCCAGCTCAGGTGGACAGAGCTCCTACGAGCAGTACTTC. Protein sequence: CASSGGQSSYEQYF.

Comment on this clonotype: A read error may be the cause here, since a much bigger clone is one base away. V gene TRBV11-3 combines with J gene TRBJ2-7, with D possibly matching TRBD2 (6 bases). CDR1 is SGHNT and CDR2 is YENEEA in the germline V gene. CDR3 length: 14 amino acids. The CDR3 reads CASSLGEVSYGQYF. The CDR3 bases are TGTGCCAGCAGCTTAGGGGAGGTCTCCTACGGGCAGTACTTC.

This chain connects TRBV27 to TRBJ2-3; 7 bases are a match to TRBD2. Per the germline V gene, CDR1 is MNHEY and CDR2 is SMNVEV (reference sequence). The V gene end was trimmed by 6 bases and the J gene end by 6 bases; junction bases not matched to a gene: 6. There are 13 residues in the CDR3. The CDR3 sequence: CASRRGGRDTQYF. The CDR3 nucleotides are TGTGCCAGCAGGCGGGGAGGGCGGGATACGCAGTATTTT.

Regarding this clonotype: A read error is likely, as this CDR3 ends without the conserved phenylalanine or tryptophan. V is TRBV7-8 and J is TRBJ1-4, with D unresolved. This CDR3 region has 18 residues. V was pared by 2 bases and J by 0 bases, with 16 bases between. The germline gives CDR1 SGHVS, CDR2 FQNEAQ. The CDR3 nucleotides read TGTGCCAGCAGCTTAATTGCCGGAACAGCTGCAACTAATGAAAAACTGTTTTTA. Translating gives CASSLIAGTAATNEKLFL.

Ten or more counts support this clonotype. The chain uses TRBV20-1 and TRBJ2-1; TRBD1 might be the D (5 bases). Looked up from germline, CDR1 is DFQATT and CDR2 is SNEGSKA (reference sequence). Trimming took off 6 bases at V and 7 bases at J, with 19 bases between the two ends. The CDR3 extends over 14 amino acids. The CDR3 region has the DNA TGCAGTGCAAGGACACCCAAAAACCGAAATGAGCAGTTCTTC. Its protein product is CSARTPKNRNEQFF.

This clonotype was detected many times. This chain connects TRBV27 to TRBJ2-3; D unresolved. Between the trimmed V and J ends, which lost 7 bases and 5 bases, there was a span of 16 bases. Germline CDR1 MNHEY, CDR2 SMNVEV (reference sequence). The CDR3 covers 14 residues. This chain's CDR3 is CASTRLGKEDTQYF. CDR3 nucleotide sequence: TGTGCCAGCACCCGGTTAGGGAAGGAAGATACGCAGTATTTT.

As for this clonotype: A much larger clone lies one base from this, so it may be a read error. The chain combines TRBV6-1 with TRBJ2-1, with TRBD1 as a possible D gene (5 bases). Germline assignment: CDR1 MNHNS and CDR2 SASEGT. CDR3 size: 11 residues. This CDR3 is CASSEGTKQLF. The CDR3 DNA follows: TGTGCCAGCAGTGAAGGGACAAAGCAGCTCTTC.

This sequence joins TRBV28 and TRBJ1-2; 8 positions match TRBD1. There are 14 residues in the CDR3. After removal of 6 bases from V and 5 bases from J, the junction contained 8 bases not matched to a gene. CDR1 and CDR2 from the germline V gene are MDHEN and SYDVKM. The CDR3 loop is CASRRTGTQYGYTF. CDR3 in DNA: TGTGCCAGCAGGAGGACAGGGACTCAGTATGGCTACACCTTC.

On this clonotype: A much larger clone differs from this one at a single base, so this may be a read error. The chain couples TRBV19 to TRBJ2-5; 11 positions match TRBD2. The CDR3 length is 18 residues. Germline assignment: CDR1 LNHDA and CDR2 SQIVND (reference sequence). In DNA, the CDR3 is TGTGCCGGTAGTTCCCGGATAGCGGGAGGGCCTATTGGAGAGACCCAGTACTTC. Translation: CAGSSRIAGGPIGETQYF.

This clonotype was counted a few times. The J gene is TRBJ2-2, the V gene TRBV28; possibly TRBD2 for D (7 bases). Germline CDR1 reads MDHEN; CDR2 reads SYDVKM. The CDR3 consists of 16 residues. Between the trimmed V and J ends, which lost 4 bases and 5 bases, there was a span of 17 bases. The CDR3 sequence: CASSSLRGAGTGELFF. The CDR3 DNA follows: TGTGCCAGCAGTTCCCTCCGGGGGGCTGGGACCGGGGAGCTGTTTTTT.

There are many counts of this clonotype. CDR3 region: CATSDTGTGGRGEQYF. The CDR3 nucleotides are TGTGCCACCAGTGACACCGGGACAGGGGGCAGAGGCGAGCAGTACTTC. The chain has TRBV24-1 and TRBJ2-7; 12 bases fit TRBD1. The ends lost 4 bases at V and 6 bases at J; junction bases unmatched: 9. Germline-derived CDR1 and CDR2 are KGHDR and SFDVKD. The CDR3 runs 16 residues.

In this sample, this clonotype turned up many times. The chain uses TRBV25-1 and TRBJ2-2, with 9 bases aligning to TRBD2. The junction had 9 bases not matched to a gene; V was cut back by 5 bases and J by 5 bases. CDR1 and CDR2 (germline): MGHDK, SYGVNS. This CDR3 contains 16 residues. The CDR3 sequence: CASSPVATSGTGELFF. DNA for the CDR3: TGTGCCAGCAGTCCCGTTGCTACTAGCGGGACCGGGGAGCTGTTTTTT.

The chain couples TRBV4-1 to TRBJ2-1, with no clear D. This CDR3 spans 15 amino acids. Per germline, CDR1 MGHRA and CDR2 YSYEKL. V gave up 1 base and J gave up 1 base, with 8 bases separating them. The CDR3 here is CASSQVPDSYNEQFF. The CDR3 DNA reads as TGCGCCAGCAGCCAAGTTCCGGATTCCTACAATGAGCAGTTCTTC.

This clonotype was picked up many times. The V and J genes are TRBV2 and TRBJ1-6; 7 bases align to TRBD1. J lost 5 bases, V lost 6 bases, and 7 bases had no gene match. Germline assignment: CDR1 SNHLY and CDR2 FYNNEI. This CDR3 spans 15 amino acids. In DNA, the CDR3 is TGTGCCAGCAGCCGACAGGGCGGCGATAATTCACCCCTCCACTTT. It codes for CASSRQGGDNSPLHF.